This T cell receptor beta chain was recorded in a study of blood T cell repertoires in COVID-19. Per germline, CDR1 LNHDA and CDR2 SQIVND (reference sequence). CDR3 length: 14 amino acids. With V trimmed by 5 bases and J by 4 bases, 5 bases remained unmatched. Data came from immunoSEQ multiplex PCR; TCRdb stores just in-frame clones and leaves some out. The table records fewer than 30,000 clones, about 85% of them present only once. In this sample, this clone turned up a few times. The receptor comes from a human donor in a cohort sampled during active COVID-19. Sequencing input: peripheral blood. This chain joins TRBV19 and TRBJ1-5; 7 bases are a match to TRBD1. The CDR3 bases are TGTGCCAGTAGTGGCAGGACAGGTAATCAGCCCCAGCATTTT. Its protein product is CASSGRTGNQPQHF.